This TCR beta chain was sequenced for a study of T cells in Graves' hyperthyroidism and ophthalmopathy. In the study overall: The initial diagnosis was the point when peripheral blood was collected, ahead of any treatment. Study results and limitations: Blood also showed most of the thyroid clonotypes that were expanded above 0.001. The model identified upcoming ophthalmopathy a median 6.5 months ahead of onset.

Germline V gives CDR1 KGHDR, CDR2 SFDVKD. The V end was cut by 6 bases, the J end by 8 bases, with 13 bases between. This CDR3 is 13 amino acids long. There were TCR beta CDR3 regions amplified from RNA transcripts. The HTBI primer set was used in a first-round RT-PCR of the TCR CDR3. Via MiXCR, TCRdb re-called the multiplex PCR reads, giving one row per CDR3 protein. The data show some 400,000 distinct CDR3 sequences, with roughly 13% seen just once and around 20% held by the top ten. Regarding this clonotype: What it recognizes is unknown.

The rearrangement uses TRBV24-1 and TRBJ1-3, with unresolved D. The TCR comes from a man aged 25-45 years with Graves' hyperthyroidism that later progressed to Graves' ophthalmopathy. The specimen sequenced was blood. The CDR3 here is CATSPGPGDTIYF. CDR3 sequence (DNA): TGTGCCACCAGTCCCGGGCCCGGGGACACCATATATTTT.